These 3 T cell receptor beta chains share one sample of origin, sequenced in a study of blood T cell repertoires in COVID-19. Only in-frame clones appear in the TCRdb table, and some are missing; sequencing was by immunoSEQ multiplex PCR. The data hold 110,000 to 150,000 clones, with about four fifths observed a single time. The sample taken for sequencing was PBMCs or T cells enriched from blood (not recorded which). The source of these receptors is a woman between 18 and 29 years old who had been exposed to COVID-19.

The chain combines TRBV7-5 with TRBJ2-2; the table's TRBD1 call for D was not verified on the DNA. TRBV7-5 is listed as a pseudogene. The CDR3 extends over 15 amino acids. CDR3 sequence: CVRSVPGQPTGELFF. In DNA form, the CDR3 reads TGTGTCAGAAGCGTCCCGGGACAGCCTACCGGGGAGCTGTTTTTT.

The chain employs TRBV5-1 and TRBJ1-2, with TRBD1 identical over 10 bases. Germline loops: CDR1 SGHRS, CDR2 YFSETQ. The trim removed 5 bases at V and 4 bases at J, leaving 5 bases unmatched. The CDR3 has 14 residues. The CDR3 loop is CASSPGTGAYGYTF. The CDR3 region has the DNA TGCGCCAGCAGTCCCGGGACAGGGGCCTATGGCTACACCTTC. The variable domain in full, completed from reference TRBV5-1 and TRBJ1-2, reads KAGVTQTPRYLIKTRGQQVTLSCSPISGHRSVSWYQQTPGQGLQFLFEYFSETQRNKGNFPGRFSGRQFSNSRSEMNVSTLELGDSALYLCASSPGTGAYGYTFGSGTRLTVV.

The CDR3 nucleotides read TGTGCCTGGACAGGGGGCTACTCTGGAAACACCATATATTTT. Protein sequence: CAWTGGYSGNTIYF. V and J are TRBV30 and TRBJ1-3, with 8 bases fitting TRBD1. This CDR3 region has 14 residues. Per the germline V gene, CDR1 is GTSNPN and CDR2 is SVGIG (reference sequence). V lost 4 bases to trimming and J lost 0 bases; unmatched junction nucleotides: 2.